This TCR beta chain appears in the sequencing data of a study of T cell responses to AZD1222 COVID-19 vaccine. Study-level points and caveats: Only after the peak T cell response were repertoires sampled. It should be noted that donors were predominantly white British and more often female, and clonal diversity was possibly underestimated.

The repertoire was sequenced with immunoSEQ multiplex PCR; TCRdb's copy has only in-frame clones and lacks some. The sample shows under 150,000 clones, almost 95% of them seen only once. Concerning this clone: Its target is not known.

The sequence was collected from an adult who received the AZD1222 COVID-19 vaccine. The sequencing here drew on peripheral blood, taken 28 days after the second AZD1222 dose.

CDR3: CASSVAGWDTEAFF. The CDR3 coding sequence is TGTGCCAGCAGCGTAGCCGGGTGGGACACTGAAGCTTTCTTT. The gene calls are TRBV9 and TRBJ1-1, with unresolved D. Deletions cut 0 bases from V and 3 bases from J, with 9 bases between. CDR3 length equals 14 residues. Germline V gene sequence: CDR1 SGDLS, CDR2 YYNGEE.